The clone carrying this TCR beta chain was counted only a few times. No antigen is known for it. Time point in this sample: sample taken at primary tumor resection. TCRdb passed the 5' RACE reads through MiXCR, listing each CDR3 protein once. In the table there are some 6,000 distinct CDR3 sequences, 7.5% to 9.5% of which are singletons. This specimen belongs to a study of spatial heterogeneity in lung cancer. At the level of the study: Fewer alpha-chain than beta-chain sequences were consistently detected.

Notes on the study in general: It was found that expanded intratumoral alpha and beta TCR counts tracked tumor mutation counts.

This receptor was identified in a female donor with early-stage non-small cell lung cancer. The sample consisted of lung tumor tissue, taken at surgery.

The DNA for the CDR3 is TGTGCCAGCAGCTCAATCAGCAAGAACATTCAGTACTTC. Translation gives CASSSISKNIQYF. The chain recombines TRBV5-6 with TRBJ2-4; D gene unclear. The CDR3 length is 13 residues. The ends were cut back, 3 bases at V and 7 bases at J, with 11 bases in the middle. CDR1 SGHDT and CDR2 YYEEEE come from the germline V gene.